These 12 T cell receptor beta chains came from one sample sequenced in a study of cytomegalovirus exposure and HLA in healthy donors. It was with 60 Vbeta and 13 Jbeta primers that the PCR ran. Method: immunoSEQ multiplex PCR; TCRdb's copy keeps in-frame clones and lacks some. Here the sample table reports about 210,000 clones. Sequencing input: PBMCs. All receptors derive from a woman in her twenties or thirties in good health and CMV-seropositive.

The V and J genes are TRBV28 and TRBJ1-6; D possibly corresponds to TRBD1 (6 bases). This CDR3 has 15 residues. V shed 6 bases and J shed 4 bases, with 13 bases lying between them. CDR1 and CDR2 (germline): MDHEN, SYDVKM. CDR3 coding DNA: TGTGCCAGCAGAGTCGGACAGATTTATAATTCACCCCTCCACTTT. Protein: CASRVGQIYNSPLHF.

The genes are TRBV7-2 and TRBJ2-7; D remains ambiguous. CDR3 size: 11 residues. The ends were cut back, 4 bases at V and 3 bases at J, with 4 bases in the middle. Germline values: CDR1 SGHTA, CDR2 FQGNSA. The chain's CDR3 is CASSSYYEQYF. DNA of the CDR3: TGTGCCAGCAGCTCCTACTACGAGCAGTACTTC.

DNA for the CDR3: TGCGCCAGCAGCCCTCCGGGGGGCCACGCAGATACGCAGTATTTT. This encodes CASSPPGGHADTQYF. The chain carries TRBV5-1 and TRBJ2-3; D possibly corresponds to TRBD2 (7 bases). V lost 4 bases, J lost 4 bases, and 16 bases lay in between. The germline gives CDR1 SGHRS, CDR2 YFSETQ. The CDR3 is 15 amino acids.

This chain uses TRBV6-5 with TRBJ2-3, with D perhaps TRBD2 (5 bases). V lost 6 bases, J lost 2 bases, and 12 bases lay in between. CDR3 size: 14 residues. Germline V gene sequence: CDR1 MNHEY, CDR2 SVGAGI. In nucleotides, the CDR3 is TGTGCCAGCAGCCGACTAACCTCCACAGATACGCAGTATTTT. It is translated as CASSRLTSTDTQYF.

The V call is TRBV6-5, the J call TRBJ1-1; TRBD1 might be the D (6 bases). Germline CDR1 reads MNHEY; CDR2 reads SVGAGI. The CDR3 is 12 residues long. V lost 1 base, J lost 8 bases, and 8 bases lay in between. The CDR3 reads CASSYLRGEAFF. CDR3 nucleotide sequence: TGTGCCAGCAGTTACTTGAGGGGGGAAGCTTTCTTT.

DNA of the CDR3: TGTGCCTGGAGTAATCTCTGGGTGTCCCGGAGGGACCAGCCCCAGCATTTT. Its protein is CAWSNLWVSRRDQPQHF. This chain links TRBV30 with TRBJ1-5, with D perhaps matching TRBD1 (5 bases). Germline assignment: CDR1 GTSNPN and CDR2 SVGIG (reference sequence). The CDR3 has 17 amino acids. V was shortened by 2 bases and J by 7 bases, with 24 bases between the two germline ends.

The chain couples TRBV5-1 to TRBJ2-3, with 14 bases that match TRBD2. The CDR3 runs to 15 residues. CDR1 and CDR2 (germline): SGHRS, YFSETQ. V gave up 5 bases and J gave up 4 bases; unmatched junction bases: 3. CDR3 nucleotides: TGCGCCAGCAGTCTGACTAGCGGGAGGGCAGATACGCAGTATTTT. It codes for CASSLTSGRADTQYF.

The rearrangement uses TRBV6-5 and TRBJ2-1, with 7 bases that match TRBD1. The V gene end was trimmed by 2 bases and the J gene end by 9 bases; junction bases not matched to a gene: 7. The CDR3 contains 14 residues. Germline values: CDR1 MNHEY, CDR2 SVGAGI. CDR3 nucleotides: TGTGCCAGCAGTTACAACGAGGGGGCGGGTGAGCAGTTCTTC. Protein product: CASSYNEGAGEQFF.

V and J are TRBV28 and TRBJ2-3; 8 bases line up with TRBD1. Germline CDR1 and CDR2: MDHEN and SYDVKM. V lost 5 bases, J lost 12 bases, and 7 bases stayed unmatched. The CDR3 contains 12 residues. The CDR3: CASSRQGAFQYF. In nucleotides, the CDR3 is TGTGCCAGCAGTCGTCAGGGGGCGTTTCAGTATTTT.

The genes are TRBV28 and TRBJ1-2; D call uncertain. V was shortened by 2 bases and J by 2 bases, with 9 bases between the two germline ends. Germline loops: CDR1 MDHEN, CDR2 SYDVKM. The CDR3 totals 14 residues. The DNA of the CDR3 is TGTGCCAGCAGTTTAGGGCGCGTGAACTATGGCTACACCTTC. Translated, it gives CASSLGRVNYGYTF.

The chain carries TRBV6-5 and TRBJ2-5; 10 nucleotides line up with TRBD1. V shed 5 bases, J shed 5 bases, and the junction held 5 bases outside the gene matches. Germline V gene lookup returns CDR1 MNHEY and CDR2 SVGAGI. CDR3 size: 14 residues. CDR3 region: CASSKTGGQETQYF. CDR3 coding DNA: TGTGCCAGCAGTAAGACAGGGGGCCAGGAGACCCAGTACTTC.

The gene calls are TRBV18 and TRBJ2-1; TRBD2 matches at 10 bases. The germline V gene has CDR1 KGHSH and CDR2 LQKENI. V shed 7 bases and J 4 bases; nucleotides not matched to a gene: 7. The length of the CDR3 is 15 residues. DNA for the CDR3: TGTGCCAGCTTCCTACTAGCGGGGAGTTACAATGAGCAGTTCTTC. This translates into CASFLLAGSYNEQFF. The variable domain in full, completed from reference TRBV18 and TRBJ2-1, reads NAGVMQNPRHLVRRRGQEARLRCSPMKGHSHVYWYRQLPEEGLKFMVYLQKENIIDESGMPKERFSAEFPKEGPSILRIQQVVRGDSAAYFCASFLLAGSYNEQFFGPGTRLTVL.